The 27 T cell receptor beta chains reported below all come from one sample, sequenced in a study of neurological immune-mediated disorders. Using its own MiXCR run on the 5' RACE reads, TCRdb lists one record per CDR3 protein. The sample holds tens of thousands of distinct CDR3 sequences; roughly 13% are singletons and the top ten take roughly 10%. The sequenced sample was PBMCs. These receptors were collected from a woman between 55 and 75 years old with HTLV-1-associated myelopathy (HAM/TSP).

A word on this clonotype: A read error is possible here, since a much larger clone lies one base away. This chain links TRBV7-2 with TRBJ2-3; TRBD1 is a possible D gene (6 bases). The V gene's germline CDR1 is SGHTA and CDR2 FQGNSA. The V and J ends lost 1 base and 4 bases respectively, with 21 bases between them. This CDR3 spans 18 amino acids. The CDR3: CASSLEDLWNRDADTQYF. The CDR3 nucleotides read TGTGCCAGCAGCTTAGAGGATCTTTGGAACAGGGACGCAGATACGCAGTATTTT.

This clonotype was found many times. The chain recombines TRBV29-1 with TRBJ2-4; D is perhaps TRBD2 (5 bases). The CDR3 runs 13 residues. Germline CDR1 SQVTM, CDR2 ANQGSEA. V shed 4 bases and J shed 9 bases, with 16 bases lying between them. This CDR3 is CSVGGQAAGIQYF. The CDR3 coding sequence is TGCAGCGTTGGAGGCCAGGCGGCGGGCATTCAGTACTTC.

This clonotype came up many times. V and J are TRBV7-2 and TRBJ2-2; D ambiguous. CDR3 length: 12 residues. The V gene's germline CDR1 is SGHTA and CDR2 FQGNSA. Trimming removed 8 bases from V and 1 base from J, with 5 bases in between. The CDR3 loop is CASLMNTGELFF. CDR3 bases: TGTGCCAGCCTCATGAACACCGGGGAGCTGTTTTTT. Full variable domain (rest looked up from reference TRBV7-2 and TRBJ2-2): GAGVSQSPSNKVTEKGKDVELRCDPISGHTALYWYRQSLGQGLEFLIYFQGNSAPDKSGLPSDRFSAERTGGSVSTLTIQRTQQEDSAVYLCASLMNTGELFFGEGSRLTVL.

Regarding this clonotype: A much larger clonotype is one base distant, so this may be a read error. The chain uses TRBV7-3 and TRBJ2-2; D is possibly TRBD1 (5 bases). The CDR3 extends over 14 amino acids. V was clipped by 6 bases and J by 4 bases, with 12 bases between them. Germline V gene data show CDR1 as SGHTA and CDR2 as FQGTGA. CDR3 protein: CASRTGRSTGELFF. The CDR3 DNA reads as TGTGCCAGCAGAACAGGACGTAGCACCGGGGAGCTGTTTTTT.

The chain links TRBV2 to TRBJ2-7; D assignment may be TRBD1 or TRBD2 (6 bases each). CDR1 is SNHLY and CDR2 is FYNNEI in the germline V gene. The CDR3 has 13 residues. Trimming pared 4 bases from V and 6 bases from J, leaving 13 bases between. DNA for the CDR3: TGTGCCAGCAGTGGCTCCGGGGGCGTCGAGCAGTACTTC. Protein: CASSGSGGVEQYF.

About this clonotype: A much larger clone sits a single nucleotide away, making a read error possible. The V and J genes are TRBV24-1 and TRBJ2-3; weak D call: TRBD2 (6 bases). The CDR3 is 15 amino acids. Trimming took off 4 bases at V and 2 bases at J, with 12 bases between the two ends. Germline V CDR1 and CDR2: KGHDR, SFDVKD. The CDR3 protein is CATSDRDFSTDTQYF. The CDR3 DNA follows: TGTGCCACCAGTGACCGGGACTTCTCCACAGATACGCAGTATTTT.

There are many counts of this clonotype. The genes are TRBV6-5 and TRBJ1-2, with D possibly being TRBD1 (5 bases). Germline lookup yields CDR1 MNHEY and CDR2 SVGAGI. CDR3 size: 14 residues. V shed 6 bases and J shed 4 bases, with 15 bases lying between them. The CDR3 region is CASRPSGGGYGYTF. CDR3 nucleotides: TGTGCCAGCAGACCCTCCGGGGGGGGCTATGGCTACACCTTC.

This clonotype was seen at least ten times. The chain carries TRBV28 and TRBJ1-5; D is uncertain. The CDR3 has 15 residues. V shed 6 bases and J shed 0 bases, with 12 bases lying between them. Germline values: CDR1 MDHEN, CDR2 SYDVKM. CDR3 in amino acids: CASSPVGYSNQPQHF. CDR3 DNA: TGTGCCAGCAGCCCGGTCGGCTATAGCAATCAGCCCCAGCATTTT.

This clonotype was seen repeatedly, ten times or more. This rearrangement joins TRBV5-1 to TRBJ2-2; D unclear. The CDR3 contains 18 residues. Germline V gives CDR1 SGHRS, CDR2 YFSETQ. V was shortened by 2 bases and J by 0 bases, with 17 bases between the two germline ends. The CDR3, as DNA: TGCGCCAGCAGCTTTAACCCCAGGTTAATAACGAACACCGGGGAGCTGTTTTTT. It codes for CASSFNPRLITNTGELFF. Complete variable domain (other parts from reference TRBV5-1 and TRBJ2-2): KAGVTQTPRYLIKTRGQQVTLSCSPISGHRSVSWYQQTPGQGLQFLFEYFSETQRNKGNFPGRFSGRQFSNSRSEMNVSTLELGDSALYLCASSFNPRLITNTGELFFGEGSRLTVL.

Many counts were recorded for this clonotype. The V call is TRBV5-4, the J call TRBJ2-2; a possible D gene is TRBD2 (5 bases). This CDR3 is built from 17 residues. CDR1 and CDR2 (germline): SGHNT, YYREEE (reference sequence). Trimming removed 1 base at V and 7 bases at J, with 20 bases between. The CDR3 region has the DNA TGTGCCAGCAGCTTGACGGCGGGCCCCATAAGGCACGGGGAGCTGTTTTTT. Its protein is CASSLTAGPIRHGELFF.

The sample holds many counts of this clonotype. The V call is TRBV7-9, the J call TRBJ1-1, with unresolved D. This CDR3 has 17 residues. CDR1 is SEHNR, CDR2 FQNEAQ, per germline (reference sequence). V gave up 0 bases and J gave up 5 bases, with 19 bases separating them. The CDR3 bases are TGTGCCAGCAGCTTAGCGCACGATACCTCCCCGGCAACTGAAGCTTTCTTT. This translates into CASSLAHDTSPATEAFF.

This clonotype has at least ten counts. The chain is built from TRBV24-1 and TRBJ2-2; TRBD2 is a possible D gene (5 bases). The CDR3 runs 13 residues. CDR1 KGHDR and CDR2 SFDVKD come from the germline V gene. V was trimmed by 9 bases and J by 7 bases, leaving 14 bases between them. CDR3 protein: CATGPREGGELFF. CDR3 nucleotides: TGTGCCACCGGACCAAGAGAGGGCGGGGAGCTGTTTTTT.

With regard to this clonotype: Without the conserved terminal phenylalanine or tryptophan, this CDR3 likely stems from a read error. The chain links TRBV28 to TRBJ1-5; TRBD1 matches 8 bases. This CDR3 has 14 residues. V lost 5 bases to trimming and J lost 7 bases; unmatched junction nucleotides: 7. Looked up from germline, CDR1 is MDHEN and CDR2 is SYDVKM. The CDR3 loop is CASSPRTGYQPQHY. The CDR3 DNA follows: TGTGCCAGCAGTCCCAGGACAGGGTACCAGCCCCAGCATTAT.

Turning to this clonotype: A much more abundant neighbour one base away suggests this may be a read error. Here the CDR3 DNA reads TGTGCCAACAGTGTTTTGCTACAAGAGACCCAGTACTTC. This gives the protein CANSVLLQETQYF. The V and J genes are TRBV6-1 and TRBJ2-5, with unresolved D. CDR1 and CDR2 (germline): MNHNS, SASEGT. The CDR3 spans 13 residues.

For the CDR3, the DNA is TGCGCCAGCAGCCCGCCACTGACTAGCCACAATGAGCAGTTCTTC. Translated: CASSPPLTSHNEQFF. The chain carries TRBV4-1 and TRBJ2-1; 7 nucleotides match TRBD2. The V segment lost 4 bases and the J segment 5 bases; nucleotides outside the gene matches: 8. Germline V lookup: CDR1 MGHRA, CDR2 YSYEKL. The CDR3 spans 15 residues.

The CDR3 here is CASSSAGTPGELFF. CDR3 bases: TGCGCCAGCAGCTCGGCGGGGACGCCCGGGGAGCTGTTTTTT. V usage is TRBV5-1 and J usage is TRBJ2-2, with a weak D call TRBD2 (6 bases). From germline, CDR1 is SGHRS and CDR2 YFSETQ. This CDR3 has 14 amino acids. With 3 bases removed from V and 6 bases from J, the gap between germline ends came to 12 bases.

This clonotype was detected ten times or more. This chain links TRBV5-1 with TRBJ2-7; D is tentatively TRBD1 or TRBD2 (5 bases each). V lost 0 bases and J 1 base, leaving 11 bases between the germline ends. CDR1 and CDR2 from the germline V gene are SGHRS and YFSETQ. This CDR3 has 15 residues. The CDR3 protein is CASSLGGTSSYEQYF. CDR3 bases: TGCGCCAGCAGCTTGGGGGGGACGTCGTCCTACGAGCAGTACTTC.

This clonotype was observed at least ten times. V and J are TRBV28 and TRBJ2-7; the D gene is possibly TRBD2 (7 bases). The germline V gene encodes CDR1 MDHEN and CDR2 SYDVKM. The ends were cut back, 7 bases at V and 2 bases at J, with 15 bases in the middle. This CDR3 is 14 amino acids long. In DNA form, the CDR3 reads TGTGCCAGCACCCTGGGGGGGGCCGCCTACGAGCAGTACTTC. As protein: CASTLGGAAYEQYF.

This clonotype has ten or more counts. The chain combines TRBV20-1 with TRBJ2-5, with TRBD2 identical over 12 bases. The V gene's germline CDR1 is DFQATT and CDR2 SNEGSKA (reference sequence). J lost 5 bases, V lost 4 bases, and 8 bases had no gene match. This CDR3 comprises 15 residues. The DNA for the CDR3 is TGCAGTGCTACCTCGCTAGCGGGAGGGGTGGAGACCCAGTACTTC. Encoded protein: CSATSLAGGVETQYF.

V gene TRBV20-1 combines with J gene TRBJ2-2; perhaps TRBD1 as D (6 bases). Germline CDR1 and CDR2: DFQATT and SNEGSKA (reference sequence). The ends were cut back, 3 bases at V and 4 bases at J, with 18 bases in the middle. This CDR3 is built from 16 residues. The CDR3 region has the DNA TGCAGTGCTAGGGATTCCGGACAGAGGCCCACCGGGGAGCTGTTTTTT. It is translated as CSARDSGQRPTGELFF.

Details on this clonotype: This clone may be a read error of a much larger clone one base away. J is TRBJ2-1 and V is TRBV7-6; TRBD1 matches at 8 bases. The V gene's germline CDR1 is SGHVS and CDR2 FNYEAQ. The CDR3 has 13 residues. V dropped 8 bases and J dropped 11; count of bases not matched to a gene: 11. CDR3 bases: TGTGCCAGCGGGTCGGGACAGGTCTACCAGCAGTTCTTC. This sequence encodes CASGSGQVYQQFF.

By share of the sample, this clonotype is medium-sized. The rearrangement joins TRBV28 to TRBJ2-5; D is unclear. With 8 bases removed from V and 2 bases from J, the gap between germline ends came to 18 bases. This CDR3 is built from 15 residues. The V gene's germline CDR1 is MDHEN and CDR2 SYDVKM. CDR3 sequence: CASPPTGIAQETQYF. The CDR3, as DNA: TGTGCCAGCCCCCCCACCGGAATAGCACAAGAGACCCAGTACTTC.

At least ten counts were recorded for this clonotype. The CDR3 reads CASSYRGSYEQYF. CDR3 in DNA: TGTGCCAGCAGCTACCGGGGCTCCTACGAGCAGTACTTC. The V and J genes are TRBV7-2 and TRBJ2-7, with D possibly TRBD2 on 5 matching bases. Trimming shortened V by 4 bases and J by 0 bases, and 7 bases separated the two germline ends. CDR1 and CDR2 from the germline V gene are SGHTA and FQGNSA. The CDR3 is made up of 13 amino acids.

This clonotype was picked up many times. This chain connects TRBV12-3 or TRBV12-4 to TRBJ2-3; no reliable D call. The CDR3 has 13 amino acids. Trimming cost V 6 bases and J 6 bases, with 13 bases left between them. Written as DNA, the CDR3 is TGTGCCAGCAGACCTAATAGTTTGGATACGCAGTATTTT. It encodes CASRPNSLDTQYF.

In its sample, this clonotype was seen many times. The genes are TRBV7-2 and TRBJ1-1; perhaps TRBD1 as D (5 bases). This CDR3 is 14 amino acids long. Trimming left V 0 bases short and J 5 bases short, with 10 bases between. Germline V gives CDR1 SGHTA, CDR2 FQGNSA. The CDR3: CASSLARAGTEAFF. CDR3 in DNA: TGTGCCAGCAGCTTAGCGAGGGCAGGGACTGAAGCTTTCTTT.

This clonotype was detected many times. The rearrangement joins TRBV6-5 to TRBJ1-4; D is ambiguous. V was trimmed by 7 bases and J by 1 base, leaving 13 bases between them. There are 15 residues in the CDR3. Germline assignment: CDR1 MNHEY and CDR2 SVGAGI. The CDR3 is CASTTLGETNEKLFF. In DNA form, the CDR3 reads TGTGCCAGCACCACTCTGGGAGAAACTAATGAAAAACTGTTTTTT.

This clonotype was seen repeatedly, ten times or more. The V gene is TRBV3-1, the J gene TRBJ2-5, with 14 bases lining up with TRBD2. Germline CDR1 and CDR2: LGHDT and YNNKEL (reference sequence). Trimming removed 7 bases from V and 5 bases from J; junction bases left unmatched: 9. CDR3 length equals 16 residues. Here the CDR3 DNA reads TGTGCCAGCACGGGACTAGCGGGGGAAGGAGACGAGACCCAGTACTTC. The encoded protein is CASTGLAGEGDETQYF.